The 28 T cell receptor beta chains presented below share a single source sample, sequenced in a study of naive and memory T cell subsets. Two oligonucleotides, mixed equimolar, formed the beta constant-region primer covering TRBC1 and TRBC2. TCRdb ran MiXCR on the UMI-ligation and nested PCR reads and lists one entry per CDR3 protein. Seen here are approximately 89,000 distinct CDR3 sequences, around 7% observed once, and the top ten hold over 1.5%. The sequenced sample was central memory CD4+ T cells from blood. The receptors were gathered from a human donor in good health.

This clonotype came up a few times. This chain connects TRBV3-1 to TRBJ2-6; D call uncertain. Germline V CDR1 and CDR2: LGHDT, YNNKEL (reference sequence). This CDR3 is built from 14 residues. Trimming removed 2 bases at V and 2 bases at J, with 4 bases between. The CDR3 DNA sequence: TGTGCCAGCAGCCAATTAACTGGGGCCAACGTCCTGACTTTC. Its protein product is CASSQLTGANVLTF.

Many counts were recorded for this clonotype. The chain has TRBV6-2 or TRBV6-3 and TRBJ1-1; D unclear. In germline, CDR1 is MNHEY, CDR2 SVGEGT. The V end was cut by 0 bases, the J end by 1 base, with 3 bases between. This CDR3 comprises 13 residues. The CDR3, as DNA: TGTGCCAGCAGTTACTCTGAGAACACTGAAGCTTTCTTT. The encoded protein is CASSYSENTEAFF.

V usage is TRBV5-4 and J usage is TRBJ2-3, with D possibly being TRBD2 (6 bases). The germline V gene has CDR1 SGHNT and CDR2 YYREEE (reference sequence). The CDR3 totals 15 residues. V was cut by 4 bases and J by 6 bases, with 18 bases left in between. CDR3 bases: TGTGCCAGCAGCCAGGCGCTGGTGGGGAGGGATACGCAGTATTTT. Translated, it gives CASSQALVGRDTQYF.

Ten or more counts support this clonotype. The rearrangement links TRBV19 to TRBJ1-5; D perhaps matches TRBD1 (6 bases). V lost 4 bases and J 5 bases, leaving 21 bases between the germline ends. The CDR3 is 17 residues long. Germline V gene lookup returns CDR1 LNHDA and CDR2 SQIVND (reference sequence). CDR3 DNA: TGTGCCAGTAGTAAACCCGTGAGGGGGACCTCATATCAGCCCCAGCATTTT. It is translated as CASSKPVRGTSYQPQHF.

In its sample, this clonotype was seen many times. The genes are TRBV6-2 or TRBV6-3 and TRBJ2-1, with TRBD2 matching over 10 bases. CDR3 size: 15 residues. The germline CDR1 and CDR2 sequences are MNHEY and SVGEGT. V gave up 5 bases and J gave up 10 bases; unmatched junction bases: 11. The CDR3 region is CASSTPASGGWEQFF. For the CDR3, the DNA is TGTGCCAGCAGTACCCCGGCTAGCGGGGGTTGGGAGCAGTTCTTC.

This clonotype was observed many times. This chain connects TRBV12-3 or TRBV12-4 to TRBJ1-1; D possibly corresponds to TRBD1 (5 bases). The CDR3 covers 13 residues. The ends were cut back, 6 bases at V and 2 bases at J, with 10 bases in the middle. CDR3 in DNA: TGTGCCAGCAGCTTAACAGGAAACACTGAAGCTTTCTTT. Translating it yields CASSLTGNTEAFF.

V usage is TRBV18 and J usage is TRBJ2-5; D unclear. This CDR3 comprises 12 residues. V dropped 4 bases and J dropped 5 bases, with 8 bases sitting between them. Germline V gene sequence: CDR1 KGHSH, CDR2 LQKENI. CDR3 nucleotide sequence: TGTGCCAGCTCACTAAGAATGGAGACCCAGTACTTC. Translation: CASSLRMETQYF.

The chain links TRBV19 to TRBJ2-2, with D tentatively TRBD2 (5 bases). The CDR3 runs to 14 residues. Germline CDR1 is LNHDA and CDR2 is SQIVND (reference sequence). V gave up 5 bases and J gave up 4 bases, with 11 bases separating them. Here the CDR3 DNA reads TGTGCCAGTAGTCATAGCGCAGGCACCGGGGAGCTGTTTTTT. It translates to CASSHSAGTGELFF.

V gene TRBV7-2 combines with J gene TRBJ2-7; 10 nucleotides match TRBD2. CDR1 SGHTA and CDR2 FQGNSA come from the germline V gene. V was clipped by 1 base and J by 3 bases; unmatched bases: 3. The CDR3 has 15 residues. The CDR3 nucleotides read TGTGCCAGCAGCTTAGGGCCTAGCGGGAGCTACGAGCAGTACTTC. Translation: CASSLGPSGSYEQYF. The variable domain in full, with the rest retrieved from reference TRBV7-2 and TRBJ2-7, is GAGVSQSPSNKVTEKGKDVELRCDPISGHTALYWYRQSLGQGLEFLIYFQGNSAPDKSGLPSDRFSAERTGGSVSTLTIQRTQQEDSAVYLCASSLGPSGSYEQYFGPGTRLTVT.

This clonotype was found a few times. The chain joins TRBV6-2 or TRBV6-3 to TRBJ1-1, with no clear D. Looked up from germline, CDR1 is MNHEY and CDR2 is SVGEGT. This CDR3 spans 14 amino acids. The V gene lost 0 bases and the J gene lost 4 bases, with 9 bases spanning the gap. The CDR3 reads CASSYSAGTTEAFF. DNA of the CDR3: TGTGCCAGCAGTTACTCGGCGGGTACCACTGAAGCTTTCTTT.

This clonotype was counted only a few times. This rearrangement joins TRBV28 to TRBJ1-1; D possibly corresponds to TRBD1 (5 bases). This CDR3 spans 13 amino acids. V was shortened by 3 bases and J by 4 bases, with 9 bases between the two germline ends. Germline assignment: CDR1 MDHEN and CDR2 SYDVKM. The CDR3 DNA follows: TGTGCCAGCAGTTTGGGGGTGAGCACTGAAGCTTTCTTT. It yields the protein CASSLGVSTEAFF.

This clonotype was seen many times. The V gene is TRBV12-3 or TRBV12-4, the J gene TRBJ1-5, with TRBD1 as a possible D gene (5 bases). The CDR3 covers 15 residues. V gave up 3 bases and J gave up 11 bases, with 20 bases separating them. CDR3: CASSFGVGVPRAQHF. CDR3 nucleotide sequence: TGTGCCAGCAGTTTCGGGGTGGGGGTTCCCAGGGCCCAGCATTTT.

Many counts were recorded for this clonotype. The chain couples TRBV7-9 to TRBJ1-1, with TRBD1 as a possible D gene (6 bases). The length of the CDR3 is 13 residues. Germline V gives CDR1 SEHNR, CDR2 FQNEAQ (reference sequence). Trimming stripped 6 bases from V and 5 bases from J, with 13 bases between. DNA for the CDR3: TGTGCCAGCAGGCAACAGGGAGAGACTGAAGCTTTCTTT. This gives the protein CASRQQGETEAFF.

This clonotype came up many times. The chain recombines TRBV5-1 with TRBJ2-3; no clear D gene. Germline CDR1 SGHRS, CDR2 YFSETQ. This CDR3 has 15 residues. V gave up 0 bases and J gave up 1 base, with 9 bases separating them. In DNA, the CDR3 is TGCGCCAGCAGCTTGGAAGGTGGCGGCACAGATACGCAGTATTTT. This codes for CASSLEGGGTDTQYF. The whole variable domain, filled in from reference TRBV5-1 and TRBJ2-3, reads KAGVTQTPRYLIKTRGQQVTLSCSPISGHRSVSWYQQTPGQGLQFLFEYFSETQRNKGNFPGRFSGRQFSNSRSEMNVSTLELGDSALYLCASSLEGGGTDTQYFGPGTRLTVL.

This clonotype showed up many times. The chain is built from TRBV7-8 and TRBJ1-1, with D unresolved. Trimming stripped 5 bases from V and 1 base from J, with 11 bases between. The CDR3 has 14 residues. CDR1 is SGHVS and CDR2 is FQNEAQ in the germline V gene. The CDR3 DNA follows: TGTGCCAGCAGCAAAATACAGCCGAACACTGAAGCTTTCTTT. This sequence encodes CASSKIQPNTEAFF.

This clonotype was observed many times. The J gene is TRBJ2-6, the V gene TRBV7-2; the D gene could be TRBD1 or TRBD2 (6 bases each). V lost 2 bases, J lost 2 bases, and 16 bases lay in between. CDR1 is SGHTA and CDR2 is FQGNSA in the germline V gene. The length of the CDR3 is 18 residues. This chain's CDR3 is CASSLRGPRSAGANVLTF. DNA of the CDR3: TGTGCCAGCAGCTTACGGGGGCCGCGCAGCGCTGGGGCCAACGTCCTGACTTTC. Based on the CDR3 plus reference TRBV7-2 and TRBJ2-6, the full variable domain is GAGVSQSPSNKVTEKGKDVELRCDPISGHTALYWYRQSLGQGLEFLIYFQGNSAPDKSGLPSDRFSAERTGGSVSTLTIQRTQQEDSAVYLCASSLRGPRSAGANVLTFGAGSRLTVL.

The chain is built from TRBV7-6 and TRBJ2-2; TRBD2 might be the D (5 bases). Germline-derived CDR1 and CDR2 are SGHVS and FNYEAQ. This CDR3 has 15 residues. V gave up 0 bases and J gave up 1 base, with 6 bases separating them. The CDR3 sequence is CASSLATRNTGELFF. The CDR3, as DNA: TGTGCCAGCAGCTTAGCCACTAGGAACACCGGGGAGCTGTTTTTT.

This clonotype was recorded a few times. V and J are TRBV7-2 and TRBJ2-3; 9 bases are shared with TRBD2. The CDR3 is 15 amino acids. Germline-derived CDR1 and CDR2 are SGHTA and FQGNSA. V shed 1 base, J shed 4 bases, and the junction held 3 bases outside the gene matches. CDR3: CASSLDSGRSDTQYF. In DNA, the CDR3 is TGTGCCAGCAGCTTAGACAGCGGGAGGTCAGATACGCAGTATTTT.

Many counts were recorded for this clonotype. This sequence joins TRBV4-2 and TRBJ1-1; D is possibly TRBD1 (5 bases). The CDR3 totals 12 residues. Trimming took off 3 bases at V and 8 bases at J, with 10 bases between the two ends. Germline CDR1 reads LGHNA; CDR2 reads YNFKEQ. The CDR3 region is CASSHGAGEAFF. The CDR3 region has the DNA TGTGCCAGCAGCCATGGGGCAGGCGAAGCTTTCTTT.

The chain is built from TRBV28 and TRBJ2-7, with D perhaps given as TRBD1 or TRBD2 (9 bases each). This CDR3 has 15 amino acids. CDR1 MDHEN and CDR2 SYDVKM come from the germline V gene. Trimming took off 8 bases at V and 4 bases at J, with 21 bases between the two ends. The CDR3 reads CASGGRGQGYYEQYF. The CDR3 nucleotides read TGTGCCAGCGGCGGGAGGGGACAGGGCTATTACGAGCAGTACTTC.

A remark on this clonotype: One end of the junction fails to match germline, which may point to a read error. The chain is built from TRBV6-1 and TRBJ2-1; 9 bases fit TRBD1. Per germline, CDR1 MNHNS and CDR2 SASEGT. This CDR3 contains 17 residues. CDR3 in amino acids: CASGDRGMAGSRDEQFF. DNA for the CDR3: TGTGCCAGCGGTGACAGGGGGATGGCGGGATCTAGGGATGAGCAGTTCTTC.

This rearrangement joins TRBV24-1 to TRBJ2-1, with TRBD1 as a possible D gene (6 bases). The length of the CDR3 is 16 residues. V was shortened by 4 bases and J by 1 base, with 13 bases between the two germline ends. Looked up from germline, CDR1 is KGHDR and CDR2 is SFDVKD. The CDR3 DNA follows: TGTGCCACCAGTGACCATGACAGGAAATCCTACAATGAGCAGTTCTTC. Its protein is CATSDHDRKSYNEQFF.

The chain couples TRBV4-1 to TRBJ2-3; 14 positions match TRBD2. Germline values: CDR1 MGHRA, CDR2 YSYEKL. V was pared by 0 bases and J by 5 bases, with 4 bases of the junction left unmatched. This CDR3 contains 17 residues. CDR3 nucleotides: TGCGCCAGCAGCCAAGACCGGGGACTAGCGGGAGTAGATACGCAGTATTTT. It encodes CASSQDRGLAGVDTQYF.

In its sample, this clonotype was seen many times. This rearrangement joins TRBV27 to TRBJ1-2; TRBD1 agrees at 9 bases. Germline CDR1 and CDR2: MNHEY and SMNVEV (reference sequence). V gave up 0 bases and J gave up 2 bases; unmatched junction bases: 10. The CDR3 spans 18 residues. Written as DNA, the CDR3 is TGTGCCAGCAGTTTATCAGGGACAGGGTACCCTTTGAACTATGGCTACACCTTC. This codes for CASSLSGTGYPLNYGYTF.

This clonotype came up many times. V usage is TRBV4-3 and J usage is TRBJ2-3; D perhaps matches TRBD1 (5 bases). The germline V gene has CDR1 LGHNA and CDR2 YSLEER. Between the trimmed V and J ends, which lost 6 bases and 0 bases, there was a span of 13 bases. The CDR3 has 15 residues. This CDR3 reads CASRLQAKSTDTQYF. The CDR3 bases are TGCGCCAGCAGGTTACAGGCGAAAAGCACAGATACGCAGTATTTT.

This clonotype was counted many times. V gene TRBV30 combines with J gene TRBJ2-7; 11 nucleotides match TRBD1. CDR1 GTSNPN and CDR2 SVGIG come from the germline V gene (reference sequence). The V segment lost 5 bases and the J segment 12 bases; nucleotides outside the gene matches: 18. CDR3 length equals 15 residues. CDR3 sequence: CAWRGQGASMTEWYF. The CDR3 DNA follows: TGTGCCTGGCGCGGACAGGGGGCCTCGATGACGGAGTGGTACTTC.

This clonotype has just a few counts. This sequence joins TRBV12-3 or TRBV12-4 and TRBJ2-5; D possibly corresponds to TRBD2 (6 bases). The CDR3 extends over 14 amino acids. Trimming pared 4 bases from V and 1 base from J, leaving 10 bases between. In DNA form, the CDR3 reads TGTGCCAGCAGTTGGACTACCCTCCAAGAGACCCAGTACTTC. This gives the protein CASSWTTLQETQYF.

This clonotype came up a few times. V and J are TRBV7-2 and TRBJ1-3; D uncertain. The germline V gene encodes CDR1 SGHTA and CDR2 FQGNSA. Trimming removed 1 base from V and 3 bases from J, with 13 bases in between. There are 16 residues in the CDR3. This CDR3 is CASSLVQILGGNTIYF. Here the CDR3 DNA reads TGTGCCAGCAGCTTAGTGCAGATATTAGGTGGAAACACCATATATTTT.